The TCR beta chain described here comes from a study of T-cell reconstitution after alpha-beta-depleted transplantation in children (TCRdb year 2016). For the study in its entirety: T-cell immune reconstitution after TCRalphabeta/CD19-depleted allogeneic hematopoietic cell transplantation in children was quantitatively tracked in the study by means of TCR repertoire profiling.

Relative to germline, V is 0 bases shorter and J is 10 bases shorter, with 13 bases between their ends. The CDR3 contains 15 residues, cysteine and phenylalanine counted. Left in the record is the CDR3 DNA by itself, 45 bases read in frame from the first base. From a lookup of the germline V gene, CDR1 and CDR2 are MGHRA and YSYEKL. The sample's treatment or condition, from its label and the paper: allogeneic hematopoietic cell transplantation with graft depleted of TCRalphabeta T cells and CD19 B cells. TCRalphabeta/CD19-depleted allogeneic hematopoietic cell grafts were given to the transplant recipients, all of whom were children. Beyond this particular receptor, the publication reports: Apparently early alphabetaT-cell count recovery about two months after transplant reportedly relied on only several hundred rapidly expanded clones derived from non-depleted graft cells. Hyperexpanded clone frequencies declined over subsequent months; after one year, T-cell counts and TCRbeta diversity were mostly attributed to newly produced T cells. In some patients, the high TCRbeta diversity seen at day 60 was put down to recipient T cells and intrathymic progenitors that had survived conditioning.

This clonotype was seen a handful of times. Its antigen remains undetermined. No much larger clonotype is one base removed from it; base qualities were not supplied. Receptor amplification or capture employed PCR. These reads were obtained on an Illumina HiSeq 2500. TCR libraries were prepared with molecular barcoding, using unique molecular identifiers to normalize TCRbeta repertoire quantification. TCRdb reanalyzed the raw reads on its own, using fastp at Q25 for trimming and MiXCR for clone calling, and kept in-frame beta chains. Entries are consolidated by CDR3 protein sequence, retaining the most common genes and DNA. The sample contains 540,000 or so distinct CDR3 sequences, about 21% of them found a single time. The top ten clones comprise 13% to 15% of the sample.

The chain couples TRBV4-1 to TRBJ1-6; TRBD1 might be the D gene, on 6 matching bases. The TCR was taken from a boy in the first two years of life who had a stem cell transplant for acute myeloid leukemia, so the T cells may come from the graft donor. The sample here was PBMCs, mostly from graft donor cells, taken 360 days after TCRalphabeta/CD19-depleted stem cell transplant. The DNA is as follows: TGCGCCAGCAGCCAAGATGCCACAGGGAGGTCACCCCTCCACTTT. Its protein reads: CASSQDATGRSPLHF.